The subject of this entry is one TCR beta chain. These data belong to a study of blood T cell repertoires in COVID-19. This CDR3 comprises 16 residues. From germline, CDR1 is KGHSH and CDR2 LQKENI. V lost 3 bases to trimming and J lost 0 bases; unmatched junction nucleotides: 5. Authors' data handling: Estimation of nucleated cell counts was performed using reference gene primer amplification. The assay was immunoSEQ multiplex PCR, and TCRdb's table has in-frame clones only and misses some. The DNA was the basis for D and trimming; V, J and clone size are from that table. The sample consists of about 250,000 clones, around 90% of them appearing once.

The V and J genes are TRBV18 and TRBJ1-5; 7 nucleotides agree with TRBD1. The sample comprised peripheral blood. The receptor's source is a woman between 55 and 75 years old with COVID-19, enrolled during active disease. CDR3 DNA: TGTGCCAGCTCACCGGGACAGCTTAATAGCAATCAGCCCCAGCATTTT. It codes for CASSPGQLNSNQPQHF.